The 4 T cell receptor beta chains reported below all come from one sample, sequenced in a study of Ad26.COV2.S vaccination and SARS-CoV-2 variants. The assay was immunoSEQ multiplex PCR, and TCRdb's table has in-frame clones only and misses some. The table has 440,000 or so clones, roughly 87% seen once. Treatment described: roughly 18 received Ad26.COV2.S at low or high dose, single or two shots; several received placebo; per-sample allocation not given. Day 63 after the first vaccine or placebo injection was the time point for sampling. This material consisted of peripheral blood, taken in a trial of Ad26.COV2.S vaccine versus placebo. These receptors were obtained from a person between 18 and 60 years old who received the Ad26.COV2.S COVID-19 vaccine or a placebo.

CDR3 protein: CAWSGPGKGYNEQFF. Here the CDR3 DNA reads TGTGCCTGGAGTGGTCCAGGGAAGGGGTACAATGAGCAGTTCTTC. The chain joins TRBV30 to TRBJ2-1; D is perhaps TRBD1 (5 bases). V gave up 1 base and J gave up 4 bases, with 14 bases separating them. Germline CDR1 GTSNPN, CDR2 SVGIG (reference sequence). CDR3 length: 15 residues.

In its sample, this clone was seen once. The germline gene is not matched at one end of the junction; a read error may be the cause. The chain recombines TRBV9 with TRBJ1-5; D might be TRBD1 (6 bases). The CDR3 is made up of 15 amino acids. CDR1 SGDLS and CDR2 YYNGEE come from the germline V gene. Written as DNA, the CDR3 is TGTGCCAGCAGTGTAGGGGGGGCCGGCAATCAGCCCCAGCATTTT. Protein product: CASSVGGAGNQPQHF.

V usage is TRBV18 and J usage is TRBJ2-5; unclear D gene. V lost 0 bases to trimming and J lost 5 bases, with 10 bases between them. This CDR3 is 14 amino acids long. Germline-derived CDR1 and CDR2 are KGHSH and LQKENI. The CDR3 loop reads CASSPPVDSETQYF. CDR3 sequence (DNA): TGTGCCAGCTCACCACCCGTAGATTCGGAGACCCAGTACTTC. The whole variable domain, filled in from reference TRBV18 and TRBJ2-5, reads NAGVMQNPRHLVRRRGQEARLRCSPMKGHSHVYWYRQLPEEGLKFMVYLQKENIIDESGMPKERFSAEFPKEGPSILRIQQVVRGDSAAYFCASSPPVDSETQYFGPGTRLLVL.

This chain uses TRBV18 with TRBJ1-1, with D possibly TRBD1 on 5 matching bases. Deletions cut 3 bases from V and 9 bases from J, with 14 bases between. The CDR3 extends over 13 amino acids. The V gene's germline CDR1 is KGHSH and CDR2 LQKENI. The CDR3 nucleotides are TGTGCCAGCTCACCCCCGCATCAGGGCCAAGCTTTCTTT. It is translated as CASSPPHQGQAFF.